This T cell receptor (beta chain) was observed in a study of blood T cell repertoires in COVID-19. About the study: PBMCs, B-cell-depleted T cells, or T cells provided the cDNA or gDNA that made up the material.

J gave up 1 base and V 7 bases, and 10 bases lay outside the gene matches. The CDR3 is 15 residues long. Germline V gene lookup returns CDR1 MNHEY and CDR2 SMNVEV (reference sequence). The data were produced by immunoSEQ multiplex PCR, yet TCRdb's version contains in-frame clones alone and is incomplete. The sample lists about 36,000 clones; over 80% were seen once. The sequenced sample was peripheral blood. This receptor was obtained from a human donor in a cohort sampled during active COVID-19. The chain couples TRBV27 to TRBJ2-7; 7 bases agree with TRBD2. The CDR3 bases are TGTGCCAGCACGCCGATGGCGGGGGTTTCCTACGAGCAGTACTTC. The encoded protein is CASTPMAGVSYEQYF.